These 18 T cell receptor beta chains came from one sample sequenced in a study of blood T cell repertoires in COVID-19. Produced via immunoSEQ multiplex PCR; TCRdb's table is partial and in-frame only. The sample contains 35,000 to 45,000 clones, roughly 84% of which appear only once. Sample: peripheral blood. These receptors all stem from a man aged 70 or older with acute or convalescent COVID-19.

The V call is TRBV5-1, the J call TRBJ2-1; tentatively, D is TRBD1 (7 bases). The CDR3 totals 15 residues. Germline loops: CDR1 SGHRS, CDR2 YFSETQ. Trimming took 5 bases from V and 4 from J, leaving 16 bases between them. In DNA form, the CDR3 reads TGCGCCAGCAGGTCGGGGGACAGCCCTTACAATGAGCAGTTCTTC. It yields the protein CASRSGDSPYNEQFF.

V usage is TRBV20-1 and J usage is TRBJ1-1; D uncertain. The CDR3 has 11 amino acids. The V and J ends lost 7 bases and 7 bases respectively, with 13 bases between them. Germline V lookup: CDR1 DFQATT, CDR2 SNEGSKA (reference sequence). The CDR3 region is CSVVPGVEAFF. The CDR3, as DNA: TGCAGTGTGGTTCCCGGGGTTGAAGCTTTCTTT.

The chain couples TRBV10-1 to TRBJ1-1; 12 bases line up with TRBD1. V dropped 4 bases and J dropped 4; count of bases not matched to a gene: 13. The germline gives CDR1 WNHNN, CDR2 SYGVQD (reference sequence). This CDR3 is 18 amino acids long. For the CDR3, the DNA is TGCGCCAGCAGTGGTGGTAAGATTGGGACAGGGGGCGGCACTGAAGCTTTCTTT. Translation: CASSGGKIGTGGGTEAFF.

This clone occurred a few times. The V and J genes are TRBV12-3 or TRBV12-4 and TRBJ2-7; 8 nucleotides align to TRBD1. CDR3 length: 13 residues. V trimming: 5 bases; J trimming: 5 bases; junction bases outside the gene matches: 5. CDR3 bases: TGTGCCAGCAGTGTGGACAGGGCCAACGAGCAGTACTTC. It codes for CASSVDRANEQYF.

The chain joins TRBV28 to TRBJ2-7; TRBD2 is a possible D gene (6 bases). V was shortened by 8 bases and J by 3 bases, with 17 bases between the two germline ends. The CDR3 totals 14 residues. Germline CDR1 MDHEN, CDR2 SYDVKM. Here the CDR3 reads CASRPTTSIYEQYF. CDR3 nucleotides: TGTGCCAGCCGTCCGACGACTAGTATCTACGAGCAGTACTTC.

V gene TRBV5-4 combines with J gene TRBJ1-2; 9 nucleotides line up with TRBD1. Germline CDR1 is SGHNT and CDR2 is YYREEE (reference sequence). The CDR3 has 16 amino acids. The V and J ends lost 4 bases and 0 bases, in that order; junction bases with no gene match: 7. The CDR3 spells CASSLGQGRANYGYTF. DNA of the CDR3: TGTGCCAGCAGCCTAGGACAGGGGCGGGCTAACTATGGCTACACCTTC.

The genes are TRBV18 and TRBJ1-1, with D perhaps TRBD1 (5 bases). V was pared by 3 bases and J by 6 bases, with 11 bases between. CDR1 and CDR2 (germline): KGHSH, LQKENI. The CDR3 consists of 13 residues. CDR3 DNA: TGTGCCAGCTCACCGGAGCAGGGCTCTGAAGCTTTCTTT. Encoded protein: CASSPEQGSEAFF.

The chain couples TRBV13 to TRBJ1-3; D not certain. Germline lookup yields CDR1 PRHDT and CDR2 FYEKMQ (reference sequence). CDR3 length equals 15 residues. Trimming took 4 bases from V and 2 from J, leaving 12 bases between them. CDR3 DNA: TGTGCCAGCAGCTCTGGAGGAGGAGCTGGAAACACCATATATTTT. It specifies CASSSGGGAGNTIYF.

The count of this clone is one. The CDR3 is CAIRGTVENSPLHF. Written as DNA, the CDR3 is TGTGCCATCAGAGGTACAGTAGAAAATTCACCCCTCCACTTT. This chain uses TRBV10-3 with TRBJ1-6; D remains ambiguous. CDR1 and CDR2 (germline): ENHRY, SYGVKD. This CDR3 spans 14 amino acids. V was cut by 6 bases and J by 7 bases, with 13 bases left in between.

This chain joins TRBV6-5 and TRBJ1-1, with TRBD1 matching 8 bases. There are 13 residues in the CDR3. The trim removed 6 bases at V and 5 bases at J, leaving 5 bases unmatched. Germline CDR1 is MNHEY and CDR2 is SVGAGI. CDR3 sequence reads: CASRNRGRTEAFF. CDR3 DNA sequence: TGTGCCAGCAGAAACAGGGGGAGAACTGAAGCTTTCTTT.

CDR3 amino acids: CASSFYRDSEAFF. CDR3 bases: TGTGCCAGCAGTTTTTACCGGGACAGTGAAGCTTTCTTT. The chain has TRBV14 and TRBJ1-1; the match to TRBD1 covers 7 bases. The CDR3 extends over 13 amino acids. V dropped 6 bases and J dropped 7; count of bases not matched to a gene: 8. Germline V gives CDR1 SGHDN, CDR2 FVKESK.

This chain links TRBV27 with TRBJ1-1, with 8 bases aligning to TRBD1. Germline loops: CDR1 MNHEY, CDR2 SMNVEV (reference sequence). The V segment lost 6 bases and the J segment 0 bases; nucleotides outside the gene matches: 12. This CDR3 is 17 amino acids long. The CDR3 spells CASRSRQGNSLNTEAFF. For the CDR3, the DNA is TGTGCCAGCAGGTCTCGACAGGGGAACTCCCTGAACACTGAAGCTTTCTTT.

The chain recombines TRBV9 with TRBJ2-5, with a weak D call TRBD1 (6 bases). Trimming shortened V by 4 bases and J by 2 bases, and 12 bases separated the two germline ends. The germline gives CDR1 SGDLS, CDR2 YYNGEE. This CDR3 spans 14 amino acids. For the CDR3, the DNA is TGTGCCAGCAGCCTCCTTCAGGGGCAAGAGACCCAGTACTTC. It is translated as CASSLLQGQETQYF.

The chain uses TRBV10-3 and TRBJ1-1, with 8 positions matching TRBD1. V dropped 3 bases and J dropped 4; count of bases not matched to a gene: 7. Germline loops: CDR1 ENHRY, CDR2 SYGVKD. This CDR3 is 15 amino acids long. CDR3: CAISDPGGEGTEAFF. As DNA, the CDR3 is TGTGCCATCAGTGACCCAGGGGGCGAGGGCACTGAAGCTTTCTTT.

This sequence joins TRBV6-2 or TRBV6-3 and TRBJ1-5, with D uncertain. V shed 6 bases and J shed 1 base, with 10 bases lying between them. Germline V gene sequence: CDR1 MNHEY, CDR2 SVGEGT. This CDR3 has 14 residues. The CDR3: CASSRTESNQPQHF. The CDR3 bases are TGTGCCAGCAGCCGGACTGAGAGCAATCAGCCCCAGCATTTT.

The CDR3 nucleotides are TGCGCCAGCAGCTTGGGGGTAGCGGGGGCCGAAGAGACCCAGTACTTC. Protein product: CASSLGVAGAEETQYF. The rearrangement links TRBV5-1 to TRBJ2-5; 9 positions agree with TRBD2. CDR3 length equals 16 residues. Germline CDR1 reads SGHRS; CDR2 reads YFSETQ. V lost 0 bases and J lost 3; bases outside the gene matches: 6. The entire variable domain, with the rest obtained from reference TRBV5-1 and TRBJ2-5, is as follows: KAGVTQTPRYLIKTRGQQVTLSCSPISGHRSVSWYQQTPGQGLQFLFEYFSETQRNKGNFPGRFSGRQFSNSRSEMNVSTLELGDSALYLCASSLGVAGAEETQYFGPGTRLLVL.

The chain is built from TRBV5-4 and TRBJ2-1; 11 bases line up with TRBD2. Germline V CDR1 and CDR2: SGHNT, YYREEE (reference sequence). The length of the CDR3 is 16 residues. The ends lost 4 bases at V and 4 bases at J; junction bases unmatched: 7. The CDR3 nucleotides read TGTGCCAGCAGCCCTCGACTAGCGGGGCTTTACAATGAGCAGTTCTTC. This translates into CASSPRLAGLYNEQFF. Together with reference TRBV5-4 and TRBJ2-1, the CDR3 gives the full variable domain: ETGVTQSPTHLIKTRGQQVTLRCSSQSGHNTVSWYQQALGQGPQFIFQYYREEENGRGNFPPRFSGLQFPNYSSELNVNALELDDSALYLCASSPRLAGLYNEQFFGPGTRLTVL.

The rearrangement uses TRBV19 and TRBJ1-1; D unclear. In germline, CDR1 is LNHDA, CDR2 SQIVND (reference sequence). The CDR3 has 13 amino acids. Trimming removed 4 bases from V and 0 bases from J, with 6 bases in between. The CDR3 loop reads CASSNSLNTEAFF. The CDR3 DNA follows: TGTGCCAGTAGTAACAGCCTGAACACTGAAGCTTTCTTT.